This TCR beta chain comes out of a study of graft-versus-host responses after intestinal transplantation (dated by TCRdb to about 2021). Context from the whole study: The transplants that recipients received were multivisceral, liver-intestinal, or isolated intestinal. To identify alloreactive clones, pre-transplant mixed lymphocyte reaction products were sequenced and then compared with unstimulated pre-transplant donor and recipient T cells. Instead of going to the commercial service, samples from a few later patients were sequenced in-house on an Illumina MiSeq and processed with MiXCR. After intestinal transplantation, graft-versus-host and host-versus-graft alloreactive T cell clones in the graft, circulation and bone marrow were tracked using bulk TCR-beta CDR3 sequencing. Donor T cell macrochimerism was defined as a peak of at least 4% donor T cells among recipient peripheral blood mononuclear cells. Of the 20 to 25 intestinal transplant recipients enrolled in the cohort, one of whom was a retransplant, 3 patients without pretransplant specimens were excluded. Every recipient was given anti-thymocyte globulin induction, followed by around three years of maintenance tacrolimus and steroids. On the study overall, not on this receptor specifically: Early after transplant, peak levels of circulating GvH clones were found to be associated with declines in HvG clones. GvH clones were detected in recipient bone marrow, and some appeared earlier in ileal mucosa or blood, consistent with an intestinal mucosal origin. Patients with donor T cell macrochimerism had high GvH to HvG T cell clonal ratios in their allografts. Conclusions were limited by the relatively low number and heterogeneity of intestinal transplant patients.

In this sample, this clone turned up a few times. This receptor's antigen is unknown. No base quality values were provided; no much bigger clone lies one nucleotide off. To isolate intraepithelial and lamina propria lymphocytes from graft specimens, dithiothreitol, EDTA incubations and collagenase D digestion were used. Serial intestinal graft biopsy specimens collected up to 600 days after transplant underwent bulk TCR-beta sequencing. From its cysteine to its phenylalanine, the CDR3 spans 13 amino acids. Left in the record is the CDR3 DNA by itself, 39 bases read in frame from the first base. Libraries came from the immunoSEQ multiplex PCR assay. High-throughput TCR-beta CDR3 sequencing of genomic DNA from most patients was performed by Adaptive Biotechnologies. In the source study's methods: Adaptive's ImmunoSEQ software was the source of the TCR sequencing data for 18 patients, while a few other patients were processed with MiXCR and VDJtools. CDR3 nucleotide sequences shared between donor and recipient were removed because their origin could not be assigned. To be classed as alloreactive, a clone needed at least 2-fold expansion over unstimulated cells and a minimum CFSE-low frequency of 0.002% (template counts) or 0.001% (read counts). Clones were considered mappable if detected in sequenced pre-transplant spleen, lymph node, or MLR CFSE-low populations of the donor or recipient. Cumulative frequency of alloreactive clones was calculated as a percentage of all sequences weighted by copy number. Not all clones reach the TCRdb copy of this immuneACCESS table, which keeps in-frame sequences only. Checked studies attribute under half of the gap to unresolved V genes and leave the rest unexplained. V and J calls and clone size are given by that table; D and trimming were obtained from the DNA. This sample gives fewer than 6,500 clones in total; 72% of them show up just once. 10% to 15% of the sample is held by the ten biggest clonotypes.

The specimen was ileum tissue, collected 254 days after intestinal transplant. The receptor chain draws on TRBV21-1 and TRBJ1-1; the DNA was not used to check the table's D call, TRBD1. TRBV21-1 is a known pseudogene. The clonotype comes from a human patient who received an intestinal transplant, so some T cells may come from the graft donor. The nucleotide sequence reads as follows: TGTGCCAGCAGCAAATCGGCGACAGGCGAGGCTTTCTTT. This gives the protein CASSKSATGEAFF.